This record looks at one T cell receptor beta chain sequence and its context. Its antigen is currently unknown. Only in-frame clones appear in the TCRdb table, and some are missing; sequencing was by immunoSEQ multiplex PCR. Of approximately 2.4 million clones in the sample, about 94% were seen once. The germline V gene encodes CDR1 ENHRY and CDR2 SYGVKD. Trimming took 6 bases from V and 5 from J, leaving 17 bases between them. The CDR3 contains 15 residues. This sample was taken from a study of shared clonotypes between healthy human individuals. Study-level findings and limits: Among donors, clonotype sharing was expected to be affected by sequencing depth.

The V and J genes are TRBV10-3 and TRBJ1-5, with D possibly matching TRBD1 (6 bases). The source is a man in his late teens or twenties in good health. Material for sequencing was naive CD4+ T cells sorted from blood. Subset defined: CD45RA+ positively selected. This CDR3 is CAISPHREEDQPQHF. The CDR3 coding sequence is TGTGCCATCAGCCCGCACAGGGAGGAAGATCAGCCCCAGCATTTT.